This TCR beta chain derives from a study of shared clonotypes between healthy human individuals. Clones were read by immunoSEQ multiplex PCR, and TCRdb kept only the in-frame ones, dropping some. The sample gives a few million clones, approximately 92% of which show up once; roughly 1.7% is in the top ten. The CDR3 is 14 amino acids. V lost 5 bases, J lost 3 bases, and 3 bases stayed unmatched. From germline, CDR1 is SGHRS and CDR2 YFSETQ. Cells designated naive CD8 were CD45RO-negative and were positively selected for CCR7, with terminally differentiated effector memory CD45RA+ cells excluded. This receptor was obtained from a man between 18 and 29 years old in good health. Some clones in this sample may be carry-over from other donors' samples. The sequencing input was naive CD8+ T cells from PBMCs. The rearrangement links TRBV5-1 to TRBJ2-7, with TRBD2 identical over 12 bases. CDR3 sequence (DNA): TGCGCCAGCAGACTAGCGGGAGGTGACTACGAGCAGTACTTC. Translation gives CASRLAGGDYEQYF.